This is a list of T cell receptor beta chains from one sample in a study of cytomegalovirus exposure and HLA in healthy donors. TCRdb's table, derived via immunoSEQ multiplex PCR, lists solely in-frame clones and lacks some. The data show 200,000 to 250,000 clones, about 90% seen once. The sample comprised PBMCs. These receptors originate from a man aged 18-30 years in good health and CMV-seropositive. The CDR3 runs from the conserved cysteine through the conserved F or W. Fields, in order: D gene, V gene, J gene, clone size, CDR3 protein, CDR3 DNA. The D gene is left open where the match is weak. Clone size appears in some rows only: once, few, many, or a class for an expanded clone.

>.|TRBV7-3|TRBJ2-2|.
CASSLTRDTGELFF
TGTGCCAGCAGCTTAACGCGGGACACCGGGGAGCTGTTTTTT
>TRBD1|TRBV30|TRBJ2-1|.
CMGTGGYEQFF
TGTATGGGGACAGGGGGATATGAGCAGTTCTTC
>.|TRBV6-1|TRBJ1-1|.
CASSEYGYTEAFF
TGTGCCAGCAGTGAGTATGGATACACTGAAGCTTTCTTT
>.|TRBV27|TRBJ2-7|once
CASSPTGLSYEQYF
TGTGCCAGCAGTCCGACCGGGTTATCCTACGAGCAGTACTTC
>.|TRBV2|TRBJ2-7|.
CASVSGIYEQYF
TGTGCCAGCGTTTCCGGGATCTACGAGCAGTACTTC
>.|TRBV6-5|TRBJ2-2|few
CASTNTGELFF
TGTGCCAGCACGAACACCGGGGAGCTGTTTTTT
>TRBD2|TRBV4-1|TRBJ2-1|many
CASSQVGSSGTDEQFF
TGCGCCAGCAGCCAAGTTGGGTCTAGCGGGACCGATGAGCAGTTCTTC
>.|TRBV20-1|TRBJ2-1|.
CSANDGGEQFF
TGCAGTGCCAATGACGGGGGTGAGCAGTTCTTC
>.|TRBV30|TRBJ1-2|.
CAWSVPGGLGYTF
TGTGCCTGGAGTGTCCCAGGAGGGCTTGGCTACACCTTC
>TRBD1|TRBV5-1|TRBJ1-1|.
CASNWGQLNTEAFF
TGCGCCAGCAACTGGGGACAGCTGAACACTGAAGCTTTCTTT
>.|TRBV2|TRBJ2-1|.
CASSEALVGGAGSAYNEQFF
TGTGCCAGCAGTGAAGCCCTTGTTGGGGGCGCAGGGAGCGCCTACAATGAGCAGTTCTTC
>TRBD2|TRBV27|TRBJ2-7|.
CASSLAGGTAYEQYF
TGTGCCAGCAGTTTAGCCGGGGGGACTGCCTACGAGCAGTACTTC
>TRBD1|TRBV6-1|TRBJ2-1|once
CASSEVRGGRNEQFF
TGTGCCAGCAGTGAAGTTCGAGGGGGCAGGAATGAGCAGTTCTTC
>TRBD1|TRBV27|TRBJ1-1|.
CASRLDRARTEAFF
TGTGCCAGCAGGTTGGACAGGGCCCGCACTGAAGCTTTCTTT
>.|TRBV6-6|TRBJ1-2|.
CASSYSSTWNYGYTF
TGTGCCAGCAGTTACTCTTCGACCTGGAACTATGGCTACACCTTC
>.|TRBV28|TRBJ2-7|.
CASSFAPSYEQYF
TGTGCCAGCAGTTTTGCCCCATCCTACGAGCAGTACTTC
>TRBD2|TRBV5-4|TRBJ2-1|few
CASSPGRSGRANEQFF
TGTGCCAGCAGCCCGGGGCGTAGCGGGAGGGCCAATGAGCAGTTCTTC
>.|TRBV4-1|TRBJ1-2|few
CASSPPGVHYGYTF
TGCGCCAGCAGCCCCCCCGGGGTCCACTATGGCTACACCTTC
>.|TRBV6-5|TRBJ2-5|.
CASSYSLEETQYF
TGTGCCAGCAGTTACTCCCTGGAAGAGACCCAGTACTTC
>TRBD1|TRBV28|TRBJ2-7|few
CAIGWTGVYEQYF
TGTGCCATCGGATGGACAGGAGTCTACGAGCAGTACTTC
>.|TRBV2|TRBJ1-1|.
CASSSSGTEAFF
TGTGCCAGCAGCTCCTCAGGGACTGAAGCTTTCTTT
>.|TRBV28|TRBJ1-2|once
CASSSPTGTSYGYTF
TGTGCCAGCAGTTCCCCGACCGGGACAAGCTATGGCTACACCTTC
>.|TRBV28|TRBJ2-7|.
CASSSQASEQYF
TGTGCCAGCAGCTCCCAAGCTAGTGAGCAGTACTTC
>.|TRBV6-5|TRBJ1-1|.
CASSYSRQFTEAFF
TGTGCCAGCAGTTACTCGAGGCAGTTCACTGAAGCTTTCTTT
>.|TRBV9|TRBJ2-3|.
CASSVGVGFDADTQYF
TGTGCCAGCAGCGTAGGGGTAGGGTTTGACGCAGATACGCAGTATTTT
>TRBD1|TRBV6-6|TRBJ1-1|.
CAGRDRGVTEAFF
TGTGCCGGCCGGGACAGGGGGGTCACTGAAGCTTTCTTT
>.|TRBV27|TRBJ1-5|.
CASSLSWGMGGQPQHF
TGTGCCAGCAGTTTATCGTGGGGGATGGGGGGCCAGCCCCAGCATTTT
>.|TRBV6-5|TRBJ2-4|.
CASSSSYPGRQNIQYF
TGTGCCAGCAGTTCGTCATACCCGGGGCGACAAAACATTCAGTACTTC